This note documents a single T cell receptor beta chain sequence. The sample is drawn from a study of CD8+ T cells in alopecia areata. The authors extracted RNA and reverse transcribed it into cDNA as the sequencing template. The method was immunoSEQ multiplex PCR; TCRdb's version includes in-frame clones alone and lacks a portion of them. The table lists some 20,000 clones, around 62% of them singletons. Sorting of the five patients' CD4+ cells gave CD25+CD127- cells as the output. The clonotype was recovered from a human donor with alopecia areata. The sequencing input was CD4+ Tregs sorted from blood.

CDR3 bases: TGTGCCAGCAGTTCCGGGGGTGGCACTGAAGCTTTCTTT. This codes for CASSSGGGTEAFF. This chain joins TRBV28 and TRBJ1-1, with D possibly TRBD1 on 5 matching bases. Trimming removed 4 bases from V and 4 bases from J, with 10 bases in between. Germline CDR1 reads MDHEN; CDR2 reads SYDVKM. This CDR3 spans 13 amino acids.